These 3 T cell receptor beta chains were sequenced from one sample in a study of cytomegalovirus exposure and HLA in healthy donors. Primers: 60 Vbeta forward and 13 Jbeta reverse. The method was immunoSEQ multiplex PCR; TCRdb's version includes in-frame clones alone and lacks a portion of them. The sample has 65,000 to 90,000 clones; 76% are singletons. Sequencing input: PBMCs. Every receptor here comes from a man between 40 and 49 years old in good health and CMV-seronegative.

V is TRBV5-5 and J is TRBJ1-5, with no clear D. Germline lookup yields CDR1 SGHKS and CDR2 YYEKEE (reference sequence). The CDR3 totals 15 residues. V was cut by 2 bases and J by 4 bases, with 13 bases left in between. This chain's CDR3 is CASSFAAGSNQPQHF. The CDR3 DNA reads TGTGCCAGCAGCTTTGCGGCGGGTTCTAATCAGCCCCAGCATTTT. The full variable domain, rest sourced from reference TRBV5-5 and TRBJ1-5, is DAGVTQSPTHLIKTRGQQVTLRCSPISGHKSVSWYQQVLGQGPQFIFQYYEKEERGRGNFPDRFSARQFPNYSSELNVNALLLGDSALYLCASSFAAGSNQPQHFGDGTRLSIL.

The CDR3: CASSQGLEPEAFF. In nucleotides, the CDR3 is TGCGCCAGCAGCCAAGGATTGGAGCCTGAAGCTTTCTTT. V is TRBV4-1 and J is TRBJ1-1; D remains unclear. The germline V gene encodes CDR1 MGHRA and CDR2 YSYEKL. V lost 1 base, J lost 6 bases, and 9 bases lay in between. The CDR3 covers 13 residues.

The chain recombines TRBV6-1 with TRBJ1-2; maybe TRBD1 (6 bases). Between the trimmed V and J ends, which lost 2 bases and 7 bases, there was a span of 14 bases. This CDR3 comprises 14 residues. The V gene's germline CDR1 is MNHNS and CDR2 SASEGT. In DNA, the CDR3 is TGTGCCAGCAGTGAATCCTTGGGGGCCGGTGGCTACACCTTC. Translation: CASSESLGAGGYTF.